This TCR beta chain was identified in a study of T cells in Graves' hyperthyroidism and ophthalmopathy. Researchers amplified the TCR beta CDR3 regions from RNA transcripts. During a first-round RT-PCR of the TCR CDR3, the HTBI primer set was used. TCRdb recomputed calls from the multiplex PCR reads with MiXCR, one row per CDR3 protein. The sample records nearly 600,000 distinct CDR3 sequences, 14% being singletons. Study-level points and caveats: Ophthalmopathy cases were set apart from stable hyperthyroidism by a 13 V-J model.

This clonotype showed up just a few times. The antigen is not known. This CDR3 spans 17 amino acids. The germline V and J ends were trimmed by 0 bases and 0 bases, with 13 bases remaining between them. Germline-derived CDR1 and CDR2 are SGHRS and YFSETQ. Uncontrolled infection, other autoimmune disease, pregnancy or lactation excluded patients. The sequenced sample was blood. The TCR originated in a woman aged 18-29 years with Graves' ophthalmopathy. The chain recombines TRBV5-1 with TRBJ2-1, with a tentative D call TRBD1 (5 bases). The CDR3 sequence: CASSLDDGALSYNEQFF. CDR3 sequence (DNA): TGCGCCAGCAGCTTGGACGATGGGGCCCTCTCCTACAATGAGCAGTTCTTC.